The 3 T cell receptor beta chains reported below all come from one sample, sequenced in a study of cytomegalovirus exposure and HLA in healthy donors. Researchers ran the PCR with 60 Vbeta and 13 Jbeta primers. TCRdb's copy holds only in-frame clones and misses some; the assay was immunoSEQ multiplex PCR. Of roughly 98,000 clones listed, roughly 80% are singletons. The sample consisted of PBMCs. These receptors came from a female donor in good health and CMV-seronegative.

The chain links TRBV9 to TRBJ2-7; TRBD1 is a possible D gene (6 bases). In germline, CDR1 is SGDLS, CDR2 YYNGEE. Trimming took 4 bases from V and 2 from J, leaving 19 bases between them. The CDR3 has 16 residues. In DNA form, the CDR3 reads TGTGCCAGCAGCCCCAGACAGGTCGGCGGGCCCTACGAGCAGTACTTC. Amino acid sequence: CASSPRQVGGPYEQYF.

This CDR3 reads CASSQAGQGNIQYF. In DNA form, the CDR3 reads TGTGCCAGCAGCCAAGCCGGACAGGGAAACATTCAGTACTTC. The rearrangement uses TRBV4-2 and TRBJ2-4; TRBD1 aligns across 8 bases. The germline V gene encodes CDR1 LGHNA and CDR2 YNFKEQ. The CDR3 consists of 14 residues. Trimming removed 1 base from V and 6 bases from J; junction bases left unmatched: 2.

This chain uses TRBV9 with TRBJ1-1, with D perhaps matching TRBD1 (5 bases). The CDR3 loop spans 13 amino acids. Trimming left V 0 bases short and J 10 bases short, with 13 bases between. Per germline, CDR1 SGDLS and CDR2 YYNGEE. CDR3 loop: CASSVDGGVGAFF. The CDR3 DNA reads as TGTGCCAGCAGCGTAGACGGAGGGGTGGGAGCTTTCTTT.